This T cell receptor beta chain appears in the sequencing data of a study of beta chain features in type 1 diabetes. At the level of the study: Across all samples, over 85 million sorted cells were examined. Study-wide results and caveats: Type 1 diabetes patients showed fewer insertions and more deletions at VDJ junctions. Within each of all four CD4+ subsets, Type 1 diabetes patients had TCRB CDR3s that were moderately but significantly shorter. The naive, central memory and Treg TCRB repertoires looked more alike in patients than they did in healthy donors.

Concerning this clone: Its antigen is as yet unknown.

Reverse transcription of all isolated RNA meant that expressed TCRB transcripts were sequenced. The study sequenced naive, central memory and regulatory T cell samples to an average of about 3.57 million reads. Clones were read by immunoSEQ multiplex PCR, and TCRdb kept only the in-frame ones, dropping some. The repertoire has 150,000 to 200,000 clones, 6.5% to 10% of them found once; the top ten carry approximately 0.54%. The sample consisted of central memory CD4+ T cells from blood. This TCR derives from a young woman with type 1 diabetes.

CDR3 in DNA: TGTGCCAGCTCGACCCCTGGAGCAGGGGGGTTTGAGCAGTTCTTC. Its translation: CASSTPGAGGFEQFF. This chain uses TRBV18 with TRBJ2-1; D is possibly TRBD1 (7 bases). V lost 6 bases and J lost 9, with 21 bases in between. CDR1 KGHSH and CDR2 LQKENI come from the germline V gene. The CDR3 spans 15 residues.